This note documents a single T cell receptor (beta chain) sequence. The assay was immunoSEQ multiplex PCR, and TCRdb's table has in-frame clones only and misses some. The sample includes roughly 1.5 million clones, approximately 98% seen only once; the top ten take around 0.47%. These data belong to a study of shared clonotypes between healthy human individuals. This clonotype originated in a man aged 30-40 years in good health. What was sequenced was naive CD4+ T cells sorted from blood. Subset indicated: CD45RA+ positively selected.

CDR3: CASSTSAREYEQYF. CDR3 nucleotide sequence: TGTGCCAGTAGTACTAGCGCCAGGGAGTACGAGCAGTACTTC. J is TRBJ2-7 and V is TRBV19; a weak D match, TRBD2 (6 bases). The length of the CDR3 is 14 residues. Germline-derived CDR1 and CDR2 are LNHDA and SQIVND (reference sequence). V dropped 4 bases and J dropped 4 bases, with 14 bases sitting between them.